This paragraph covers one TCR beta chain sequence. The antigen is undetermined. Researchers ran the PCR with 60 Vbeta and 13 Jbeta primers. Libraries were prepared by immunoSEQ multiplex PCR; TCRdb keeps only in-frame clonotypes and omits some of them. The table includes some 110,000 clones, 76% detected once. CDR1 and CDR2 from the germline V gene are LNHDA and SQIVND (reference sequence). Trimming cost V 3 bases and J 4 bases; bases outside gene matches: 1. The CDR3 covers 14 residues. The sample belongs to a study of cytomegalovirus exposure and HLA in healthy donors. Findings and limits, study-wide: No immune exposure information besides CMV serostatus was available. At a 0.05 false discovery rate, a later analysis found roughly 17,000 TCR beta sequences to be associated with HLA alleles. A highly shared variant cluster was judged a likely technical artifact.

All donors participated as healthy donors of bone marrow. This clonotype was sampled from a man in his forties or fifties in good health and CMV-seropositive. Specimen: PBMCs. The chain has TRBV19 and TRBJ1-2; 11 positions match TRBD1. The CDR3 DNA sequence: TGTGCCAGTAGTATTGGGACAGGGGGCTATGGCTACACCTTC. Translated: CASSIGTGGYGYTF.